A single sample is the source of the 6 T cell receptor beta chains below, sequenced in a study of blood T cell repertoires in COVID-19. Assay: immunoSEQ multiplex PCR; the TCRdb copy retains only in-frame clones and omits some. This table has roughly 290,000 clones, roughly 89% appearing once. Sequencing input: PBMCs or T cells enriched from blood (not recorded which). Every receptor here comes from a woman aged 40 to 50 who had recovered from COVID-19.

This chain joins TRBV12-5 and TRBJ1-6; D remains unclear. CDR3 length: 14 residues. The ends were cut back, 1 base at V and 6 bases at J, with 7 bases in the middle. Per the germline V gene, CDR1 is LGHNT and CDR2 is FRNRAP. The CDR3 loop is CASGLGHTNSPLHF. CDR3 coding DNA: TGTGCTAGTGGTTTGGGACACACTAATTCACCCCTCCACTTT.

This rearrangement joins TRBV14 to TRBJ1-1; 11 positions agree with TRBD1. The CDR3 has 17 residues. CDR1 is SGHDN, CDR2 FVKESK, per germline. Trimming at V came to 4 bases and at J to 1 base, leaving 8 bases not matched to a gene. Here the CDR3 reads CASSLLPDRGRNTEAFF. DNA of the CDR3: TGTGCCAGCAGCCTGCTTCCGGACAGGGGGCGGAACACTGAAGCTTTCTTT.

The chain employs TRBV9 and TRBJ1-2; unclear D gene. This CDR3 is built from 13 residues. Trimming removed 0 bases from V and 7 bases from J, with 10 bases in between. Germline CDR1 reads SGDLS; CDR2 reads YYNGEE. The DNA for the CDR3 is TGTGCCAGCAGCGTAGGCGTGTCGGGTGGCTACACCTTC. The encoded protein is CASSVGVSGGYTF.

The rearrangement links TRBV6-1 to TRBJ1-6; TRBD1 aligns across 7 bases. Germline-derived CDR1 and CDR2 are MNHNS and SASEGT. Trimming removed 0 bases from V and 8 bases from J; junction bases left unmatched: 13. The CDR3 consists of 18 residues. The CDR3 region is CASSEAGTAGVSDSPLHF. CDR3 nucleotide sequence: TGTGCCAGCAGTGAAGCGGGGACAGCCGGCGTTTCGGATTCACCCCTCCACTTT.

The CDR3 sequence: CAISKTENYGYTF. CDR3 sequence (DNA): TGTGCCATCAGTAAGACAGAAAACTATGGCTACACCTTC. This sequence joins TRBV10-3 and TRBJ1-2; weak D call: TRBD1 (5 bases). In germline, CDR1 is ENHRY, CDR2 SYGVKD. The CDR3 totals 13 residues. With 5 bases removed from V and 2 bases from J, the gap between germline ends came to 9 bases.

Points on this clone: Germline and junction disagree at one end, which may indicate a read error. The chain links TRBV7-7 to TRBJ2-7; TRBD2 agrees at 13 bases. Germline values: CDR1 SSHAT, CDR2 FNYEAQ (reference sequence). This CDR3 spans 15 amino acids. The CDR3 loop is CASSTLAGGRGEQYF. CDR3 DNA sequence: TGTGCTAGCAGCACACTAGCGGGAGGGCGGGGCGAGCAGTACTTC.